Shown below are 11 T cell receptor beta chains from a single sample sequenced in a study of OX40 agonist ivuxolimab in advanced cancers. Libraries were made using the immunoSEQ multiplex PCR assay. Here the immuneACCESS table is served through TCRdb, limited to in-frame sequences with V and J called. Missing clones are a known gap in these copies; in checked studies unresolved V genes cover under half, and the rest lacks a known reason. This sample gives about 69,000 clones in total; approximately 90% of them show up just once. The ten largest clonotypes hold around 6.5% of the sample. Source: CD4+ or CD8+ T cells sorted from blood, taken in a trial of the OX40 agonist ivuxolimab. These receptors originate from an adult with an advanced solid tumor such as melanoma, head and neck, liver or kidney cancer.

This clone turned up a few times. At one end the junction does not follow the germline gene, possibly because of a read error. CDR3 nucleotide sequence: TGTGCTAGCAGCTTAGATCCGGGACAGGGAGCGGGTGAGCAGTTCTTC. Protein sequence: CASSLDPGQGAGEQFF. The V and J genes are TRBV7-7 and TRBJ2-1; TRBD1 matches 9 bases. Germline assignment: CDR1 SSHAT and CDR2 FNYEAQ (reference sequence). There are 16 residues in the CDR3.

Only one count was recorded for this clone. The rearrangement links TRBV28 to TRBJ1-6, with TRBD1 as a possible D gene (5 bases). CDR3 length equals 16 residues. Germline loops: CDR1 MDHEN, CDR2 SYDVKM. V lost 3 bases and J 4 bases, leaving 13 bases between the germline ends. The CDR3 DNA is TGTGCCAGCAGTTTTAGAGGGGCGTCGTATAATTCACCCCTCCACTTT. Its protein is CASSFRGASYNSPLHF.

The chain is built from TRBV19 and TRBJ2-7; 7 nucleotides align to TRBD1. V shed 5 bases, J shed 0 bases, and the junction held 4 bases outside the gene matches. This CDR3 comprises 14 residues. Germline loops: CDR1 LNHDA, CDR2 SQIVND (reference sequence). The CDR3 here is CASSPDRNSYEQYF. CDR3 nucleotides: TGTGCCAGTAGTCCGGACAGGAACTCCTACGAGCAGTACTTC.

As DNA, the CDR3 is TGTGCCAGCAGCCCAGGGGTCTCTGGAAACACCATATATTTT. Its protein is CASSPGVSGNTIYF. The chain joins TRBV5-6 to TRBJ1-3; weak D call: TRBD1 (6 bases). Germline lookup yields CDR1 SGHDT and CDR2 YYEEEE. Deletions cut 4 bases from V and 0 bases from J, with 8 bases between. The CDR3 has 14 residues.

The chain has TRBV27 and TRBJ2-7; tentatively, D is TRBD2 (6 bases). The CDR3 extends over 14 amino acids. The V gene's germline CDR1 is MNHEY and CDR2 SMNVEV (reference sequence). Trimming removed 3 bases at V and 6 bases at J, with 15 bases between. DNA of the CDR3: TGTGCCAGCAGTTTTCGAGGGACTCTGGGCGAGCAGTACTTC. It yields the protein CASSFRGTLGEQYF.

A word on this clone: This same CDR3 is encoded by further DNA sequences in the sample. V usage is TRBV6-6 and J usage is TRBJ1-2; D may be TRBD1 (5 bases). Germline-derived CDR1 and CDR2 are MNHNY and SVGAGI (reference sequence). This CDR3 is 13 amino acids long. Trimming left V 2 bases short and J 2 bases short, with 6 bases between. The CDR3 here is CASSYGANYGYTF. The DNA for the CDR3 is TGTGCCAGCAGTTACGGGGCGAACTATGGCTACACCTTC.

The count of this clone is one. The rearrangement links TRBV27 to TRBJ2-3; 12 nucleotides line up with TRBD2. V shed 2 bases and J 4 bases; nucleotides not matched to a gene: 4. The germline V gene has CDR1 MNHEY and CDR2 SMNVEV (reference sequence). This CDR3 spans 16 amino acids. The CDR3, as DNA: TGTGCCAGCAGTTTAATCCTAGCGGGGGGGCCAGATACGCAGTATTTT. Amino acid sequence: CASSLILAGGPDTQYF.

This chain joins TRBV11-2 and TRBJ2-7; 13 bases agree with TRBD2. The CDR3 is 14 residues long. Trimming took 8 bases from V and 3 from J; bases not matched to a gene: 4. Germline V gene data show CDR1 as SGHAT and CDR2 as FQNNGV. The CDR3 region is CASGGTSGNYEQYF. The CDR3 DNA reads TGTGCCAGCGGAGGGACTAGCGGGAACTACGAGCAGTACTTC.

Comments on this clone: The sample carries other DNA sequences with the same CDR3. The chain links TRBV19 to TRBJ1-1, with a possible D match to TRBD1 (5 bases). V was cut by 2 bases and J by 1 base, with 5 bases left in between. Germline V lookup: CDR1 LNHDA, CDR2 SQIVND (reference sequence). The CDR3 totals 13 residues. The CDR3 DNA reads as TGTGCCAGTAGTATACAGGGGAACACTGAAGCTTTCTTT. Translated, it gives CASSIQGNTEAFF.

The V call is TRBV28, the J call TRBJ1-2; D is undetermined. The V end lost 6 bases, the J end lost 4 bases, and 21 bases lay between the germline ends. CDR1 is MDHEN and CDR2 is SYDVKM in the germline V gene. The CDR3 loop spans 16 amino acids. The CDR3: CASRIPTEATVYGYTF. Written as DNA, the CDR3 is TGTGCCAGCAGAATACCCACGGAGGCTACAGTCTATGGCTACACCTTC.

The chain combines TRBV28 with TRBJ2-7; the D gene is possibly TRBD1 (6 bases). This CDR3 has 15 residues. CDR1 is MDHEN and CDR2 is SYDVKM in the germline V gene. With 6 bases removed from V and 6 bases from J, the gap between germline ends came to 21 bases. The CDR3 DNA reads as TGTGCCAGCAGGTTGAGAGACAGGTCCGGGCTCGAGCAGTACTTC. As protein: CASRLRDRSGLEQYF.